Listed below are T cell receptor beta chains from one sample, sequenced in a study of blood T cell repertoires in COVID-19. Here immunoSEQ multiplex PCR was the method, and the copy in TCRdb shows in-frame clones only, minus some. The repertoire includes 200,000 to 300,000 clones, roughly 91% of them detected once, and approximately 0.8% sits in the top ten. The sample consisted of peripheral blood. Receptors were obtained from a man younger than 45 with COVID-19, enrolled during active disease. The CDR3 runs from the conserved cysteine through the conserved F or W.

TRBV5-1	TRBJ2-1	CASSLVGWGEIVNEQFF
TRBV21-1	TRBJ2-7	CASSKVGRGSYEQYF
TRBV18	TRBJ1-1	CASSFDRGTNTEAFF
TRBV28	TRBJ2-3	CASRGGAGDTQYF
TRBV9	TRBJ1-4	CASSVDRGLDEKLFF
TRBV6-6	TRBJ2-7	CASRRGVAGGSYEQYF
TRBV10-1	TRBJ1-4	CASSDAGSTNEKLFF
TRBV2	TRBJ1-6	CASSTVAGNSPLHF
TRBV10-3	TRBJ1-2	CAISATGDYGYTF
TRBV9	TRBJ1-2	CASSATGDYGYTF
TRBV5-4	TRBJ2-7	CASSPSGAFSYEQYF
TRBV6-5	TRBJ1-1	CASRDQGSAAFF
TRBV3-1/TRBV3-2	TRBJ2-3	CASSHLMSGGSTDTQYF